This T cell receptor beta chain was identified in a study of cytomegalovirus exposure and HLA in healthy donors. Study-level results: HLA allele associations emerged for some 16,000 TCR beta sequences in a later analysis, at 0.05 false discovery rate. The Asian-associated ancestry cluster reportedly had fewer N-insertions than the roughly 670-donor mean in a later analysis. Altogether, 150 to 200 TCR beta chains were recorded as cytomegalovirus-associated.

PCR employed 60 Vbeta and 13 Jbeta primers. TCRdb keeps only in-frame clones here, not all; method: immunoSEQ multiplex PCR. In the table there are 100,000 or so clones, about 74% of which are singletons. Germline CDR1 and CDR2: SEHNR and FQNEAQ (reference sequence). The CDR3 contains 13 residues. J was trimmed by 5 bases and V by 5 bases; bases with no gene match: 4. Participants comprised healthy donors of bone marrow. On this clone: No antigen is known for it.

Sequencing used PBMCs. The chain employs TRBV7-9 and TRBJ2-5, with 8 bases lining up with TRBD1. The source is a female donor in good health and CMV-seronegative. The CDR3: CASSPDRVETQYF. CDR3 bases: TGTGCCAGCAGCCCGGACAGGGTCGAGACCCAGTACTTC.